Listed here is a single T cell receptor beta chain. Generated by immunoSEQ multiplex PCR, the TCRdb table keeps only in-frame clones and is missing some. The table shows approximately 60,000 clones, with around 80% occurring only once. Tumor or blood genomic DNA was sequenced, with inputs of about 616 ng to 6,004 ng. This sample was taken from a study of T cells in tumors after PD-1 blockade. Overall study context: Treatment was either pembrolizumab 200 mg every 3 weeks or cemiplimab 350 mg every 2 weeks. Daily vismodegib 150 mg continued in a subset of anti-PD-1-treated patients. Mean per blood sample: roughly 100,000 templates (24,679-257,772), around 34,000 unique clonotypes.

The V end was cut by 3 bases, the J end by 6 bases, with 17 bases between. CDR1 and CDR2 from the germline V gene are KGHSH and LQKENI. This CDR3 contains 16 residues. The chain is built from TRBV18 and TRBJ2-2; either TRBD1 or TRBD2 may supply D (5 bases each). Sequencing used PBMCs, obtained before anti-PD-1 treatment. This receptor was taken from a human donor with basal cell carcinoma. For the CDR3, the DNA is TGTGCCAGCTCACCTCGGGACCGGGGCTATTCCGGGGAGCTGTTTTTT. Its protein is CASSPRDRGYSGELFF.